This T cell receptor (beta chain) was obtained from a study of CXCR3-negative and CXCR3-positive naive CD8 T cells. About the study: The dataset comprises 110 million to 150 million TRB reads in total, with about 1.5 +/- 0.3 million reads per library. Broader study findings: Against CXCR3-negative naive cells, CXCR3-positive naive cells showed more hydrophobic TRB CDR3s. Both naive subsets had comparably high diversity; memory CD8+ cells much lower.

For this clonotype: Its antigen is as yet unknown.

This CDR3 contains 16 residues. The germline V gene encodes CDR1 SEHNR and CDR2 FQNEAQ (reference sequence). The method, 5' RACE with UMI labels, was used to prepare the TRB cDNA libraries. TCRdb reprocessed the 5' RACE reads and keeps a single row for each CDR3 protein, giving no DNA. The sample includes roughly 55,000 distinct CDR3 sequences. This chain joins TRBV7-9 and TRBJ2-7; TCRdb selects TRBD1, and the lack of DNA leaves this call unchecked. The TCR sequence derives from a human donor in good health. Some clones in this sample may be carry-over from other donors' samples. The sample was naive CXCR3+ CD8+ T cells from blood. The subset denotes: CD45RO-CCR7+CD27+CD95- naive CD8+ T cells expressing CXCR3 (TNR3+). CDR3 sequence: CASSSADRQLPYEQYF.